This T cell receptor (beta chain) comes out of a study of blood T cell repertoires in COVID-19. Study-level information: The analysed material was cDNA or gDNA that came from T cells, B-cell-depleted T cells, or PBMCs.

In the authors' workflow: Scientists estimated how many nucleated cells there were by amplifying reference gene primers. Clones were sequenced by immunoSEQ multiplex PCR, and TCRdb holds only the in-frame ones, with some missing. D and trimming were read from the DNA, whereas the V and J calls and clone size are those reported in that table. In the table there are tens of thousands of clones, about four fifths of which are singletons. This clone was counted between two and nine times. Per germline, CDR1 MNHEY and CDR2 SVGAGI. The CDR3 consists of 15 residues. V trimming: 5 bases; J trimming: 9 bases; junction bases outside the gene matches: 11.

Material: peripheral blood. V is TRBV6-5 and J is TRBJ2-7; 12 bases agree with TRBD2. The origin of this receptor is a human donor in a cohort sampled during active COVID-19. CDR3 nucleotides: TGTGCCAGCAGTAGCCTAAGGGTGACTAGCGGGGGGCAGTACTTC. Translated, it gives CASSSLRVTSGGQYF.